Sequencing of this TCR beta chain was carried out in a study of blood T cell repertoires in COVID-19. The CDR3 consists of 17 residues. With V trimmed by 3 bases and J by 6 bases, 7 bases remained unmatched. The germline V gene has CDR1 LGHDT and CDR2 YNNKEL (reference sequence). The assay was immunoSEQ multiplex PCR, and TCRdb's table has in-frame clones only and misses some. Of approximately 470,000 clones listed, roughly 85% are singletons. Material for sequencing was peripheral blood. The clonotype was recovered from a human donor in a cohort sampled during active COVID-19. This rearrangement joins TRBV3-1 (or the pseudogene TRBV3-2) to TRBJ2-1; TRBD2 aligns across 14 bases. CDR3 loop: CASSQPRLAGGSNEQFF. In nucleotides, the CDR3 is TGTGCCAGCAGCCAGCCCCGACTAGCGGGAGGGTCCAATGAGCAGTTCTTC.